Here is one TCR beta chain with its context. The antigen is unknown. The gene symbols are mouse symbols. Sequencing ends 1 residue short of the CDR3 end; the germline J gene provides the rest. This entry comes from a study of tissue T cells after allogeneic stem cell transplantation. Study conclusions and caveats: Limitations included a small, clinically heterogeneous cohort and limited sampling depth. In patients and mice, blood and spleen missed much of tissue repertoire. Shared clones across patients were few; motif clustering revealed tissue-specific shared signatures. Within patients, tissue anatomy strongly shaped TCR repertoire composition.

Germline V CDR1 and CDR2: SGHLS, HYDKME. The junction had 2 bases not matched to a gene; V was cut back by 1 base and J by 3 bases. The CDR3 is made up of 14 amino acids. The assay was immunoSEQ multiplex PCR, and TCRdb's table has in-frame clones only and misses some. The sample has over 40,000 clones; about three quarters are singletons. The chain recombines TRBV12-2 with TRBJ1-2, with 9 bases aligning to TRBD1. The TCR comes from a pool of C57BL/6 mice in good health. Sequenced: sorted cells pooled from one or two spleens. CDR3 region: CASSLGQGDSDYTF. The CDR3 bases that were read are TGTGCCAGCTCTCTGGGACAGGGAGACTCCGACTACACC.